The 21 T cell receptor beta chains below were found in one sample sequenced in a study of response to subunit inactivated influenza vaccine. From the RT-PCR reads, TCRdb called clonotypes with MiXCR, one entry per CDR3 protein. The repertoire has about 500,000 distinct CDR3 sequences, about 15% of them found once; the top ten carry around 3%. Source: CD4+ T cells sorted from PBMCs, taken 23 months after vaccination. Receptor source: a man in his fifties or sixties who received an inactivated influenza vaccine.

The table lists this clonotype with a few counts. The rearrangement joins TRBV5-1 to TRBJ2-1, with D perhaps matching TRBD2 (5 bases). The germline CDR1 and CDR2 sequences are SGHRS and YFSETQ. The germline V and J ends were trimmed by 0 bases and 6 bases, with 22 bases remaining between them. This CDR3 is 18 amino acids long. The CDR3 loop is CASSLGGGSHPRGNEQFF. CDR3 in DNA: TGCGCCAGCAGCTTGGGCGGCGGTAGCCACCCCCGGGGCAATGAGCAGTTCTTC. Based on the CDR3 plus reference TRBV5-1 and TRBJ2-1, the full variable domain is KAGVTQTPRYLIKTRGQQVTLSCSPISGHRSVSWYQQTPGQGLQFLFEYFSETQRNKGNFPGRFSGRQFSNSRSEMNVSTLELGDSALYLCASSLGGGSHPRGNEQFFGPGTRLTVL.

The chain employs TRBV12-3 or TRBV12-4 and TRBJ2-3; TRBD2 agrees at 10 bases. Trimming took 10 bases from V and 2 from J; bases not matched to a gene: 12. The CDR3 is made up of 16 amino acids. CDR3 amino acids: CATSGGGIVVTDTQYF. The DNA for the CDR3 is TGTGCCACCAGCGGGGGGGGTATCGTTGTCACAGATACGCAGTATTTT.

The sample holds a few counts of this clonotype. V usage is TRBV20-1 and J usage is TRBJ2-5; 9 nucleotides match TRBD1. This CDR3 region has 13 residues. Germline values: CDR1 DFQATT, CDR2 SNEGSKA (reference sequence). V shed 6 bases and J 4 bases; nucleotides not matched to a gene: 6. Here the CDR3 reads CSATGTGRETQYF. The CDR3 region has the DNA TGCAGTGCGACCGGGACAGGGAGAGAGACCCAGTACTTC.

This clonotype was counted a few times. The chain has TRBV4-3 and TRBJ1-6; possibly TRBD1 for D (6 bases). This CDR3 region has 14 residues. Germline CDR1 is LGHNA and CDR2 is YSLEER. The V end was cut by 2 bases, the J end by 9 bases, with 11 bases between. CDR3 bases: TGCGCCAGCAGCCAACAGGGGTCTACTTCACCCCTCCACTTT. It specifies CASSQQGSTSPLHF.

The rearrangement uses TRBV6-1 and TRBJ2-1, with TRBD1 matching 8 bases. The J segment lost 7 bases and the V segment lost 6 bases, leaving 5 bases of the junction unmatched. The length of the CDR3 is 13 residues. In germline, CDR1 is MNHNS, CDR2 SASEGT. The CDR3 coding sequence is TGTGCCAGCAGGAATAACAGGGGGAATGAGCAGTTCTTC. Its translation is CASRNNRGNEQFF.

This clonotype was counted many times. V and J are TRBV9 and TRBJ2-5; D perhaps matches TRBD2 (6 bases). The germline V and J ends were trimmed by 3 bases and 7 bases, with 16 bases remaining between them. Germline lookup yields CDR1 SGDLS and CDR2 YYNGEE. The CDR3 is made up of 14 amino acids. The chain's CDR3 is CASSADGGAGTQYF. In DNA, the CDR3 is TGTGCCAGCAGCGCCGACGGGGGAGCGGGGACCCAGTACTTC.

This clonotype was recorded a few times. The chain recombines TRBV13 with TRBJ2-1; 10 nucleotides match TRBD2. The V segment lost 4 bases and the J segment 8 bases; nucleotides outside the gene matches: 29. Germline CDR1 is PRHDT and CDR2 is FYEKMQ (reference sequence). The CDR3 is 22 residues long. As DNA, the CDR3 is TGTGCCAGCAGCTGGGGCAGGACGCGGAGCGGGGGGGCCCCAATCTCTATCGATGAGCAGTTCTTC. Its translation is CASSWGRTRSGGAPISIDEQFF.

The sample holds a few counts of this clonotype. CDR3 sequence (DNA): TGTGCCACCAGCGGGACAGAGGGCTATGAGCAGTTCTTC. Its translation is CATSGTEGYEQFF. The rearrangement links TRBV15 to TRBJ2-1; TRBD1 matches at 7 bases. V lost 5 bases to trimming and J lost 8 bases; unmatched junction nucleotides: 6. The CDR3 has 13 amino acids. Germline V lookup: CDR1 LNHNV, CDR2 YYDKDF (reference sequence).

This rearrangement joins TRBV23-1 to TRBJ2-2; TRBD1 matches at 7 bases. TRBV23-1 counts as an open reading frame of uncertain function. Trimming at V came to 2 bases and at J to 5 bases, leaving 8 bases not matched to a gene. The CDR3 runs to 16 residues. The CDR3 bases are TGCGCCAGCAGTCAACTTCCCGGGACAGAGACCGGGGAGCTGTTTTTT. This sequence encodes CASSQLPGTETGELFF.

V gene TRBV10-3 combines with J gene TRBJ2-1, with TRBD2 matching 15 bases. Germline CDR1 ENHRY, CDR2 SYGVKD. The CDR3 spans 15 residues. The V and J ends lost 7 bases and 7 bases, in that order; junction bases with no gene match: 5. The DNA of the CDR3 is TGTGCCATCACCACCGGACTAGCGGGAGGGAATGAGCAGTTCTTC. It yields the protein CAITTGLAGGNEQFF.

This clonotype was detected many times. The rearrangement joins TRBV5-1 to TRBJ2-7, with TRBD1 identical over 9 bases. The junction had 9 bases not matched to a gene; V was cut back by 5 bases and J by 0 bases. The germline CDR1 and CDR2 sequences are SGHRS and YFSETQ. This CDR3 has 16 amino acids. CDR3 protein: CASRKDPGQGSYEQYF. The DNA for the CDR3 is TGCGCCAGCAGGAAAGACCCGGGACAGGGCTCCTACGAGCAGTACTTC.

The chain couples TRBV6-2 or TRBV6-3 to TRBJ2-1; D is perhaps TRBD2 (5 bases). V was pared by 6 bases and J by 0 bases, with 21 bases between. Germline values: CDR1 MNHEY, CDR2 SVGEGT. The CDR3 consists of 18 residues. The CDR3 here is CASSPRGYGISSYNEQFF. The CDR3 DNA is TGTGCCAGCAGCCCTCGAGGGTACGGGATAAGCTCCTACAATGAGCAGTTCTTC.

The chain uses TRBV7-2 and TRBJ2-2, with 7 bases that match TRBD1. V lost 5 bases to trimming and J lost 5 bases; unmatched junction nucleotides: 2. The CDR3 spans 13 residues. The germline V gene encodes CDR1 SGHTA and CDR2 FQGNSA. The DNA of the CDR3 is TGTGCCAGCAGCCGACAGGGAACCGGGGAGCTGTTTTTT. It translates to CASSRQGTGELFF.

This chain uses TRBV7-2 with TRBJ2-3; D uncertain. The CDR3 runs 15 residues. Looked up from germline, CDR1 is SGHTA and CDR2 is FQGNSA. V was trimmed by 1 base and J by 1 base, leaving 9 bases between them. In DNA form, the CDR3 reads TGTGCCAGCAGCTTAGGGGATCTCCGCACAGATACGCAGTATTTT. Protein product: CASSLGDLRTDTQYF. Supplemented by reference TRBV7-2 and TRBJ2-3, the full variable domain reads GAGVSQSPSNKVTEKGKDVELRCDPISGHTALYWYRQSLGQGLEFLIYFQGNSAPDKSGLPSDRFSAERTGGSVSTLTIQRTQQEDSAVYLCASSLGDLRTDTQYFGPGTRLTVL.

The rearrangement uses TRBV3-1 and TRBJ2-1; 7 positions match TRBD2. The CDR3 runs 15 residues. The ends lost 5 bases at V and 0 bases at J; junction bases unmatched: 4. The germline V gene encodes CDR1 LGHDT and CDR2 YNNKEL (reference sequence). The CDR3: CASSSLAVSYNEQFF. CDR3 sequence (DNA): TGTGCCAGCAGCTCCCTAGCGGTCTCCTACAATGAGCAGTTCTTC.

This chain uses TRBV7-8 with TRBJ2-5; TRBD2 matches 9 bases. With 2 bases clipped from V and 5 bases from J, the junction kept 6 bases outside the gene matches. Per germline, CDR1 SGHVS and CDR2 FQNEAQ. The CDR3 spans 15 residues. The CDR3 nucleotides read TGTGCCAGCAGCTTATCTGCGGGAGGGTTTGAGACCCAGTACTTC. Amino acids: CASSLSAGGFETQYF.

The rearrangement links TRBV20-1 to TRBJ2-1; TRBD2 agrees at 8 bases. Trimming removed 5 bases from V and 4 bases from J; junction bases left unmatched: 13. This CDR3 comprises 16 residues. The germline V gene encodes CDR1 DFQATT and CDR2 SNEGSKA (reference sequence). The CDR3 sequence is CSAVTRLATLYNEQFF. The CDR3, as DNA: TGCAGTGCTGTTACAAGACTAGCGACCCTATACAATGAGCAGTTCTTC.

Only a few counts were recorded for this clonotype. The chain links TRBV10-2 to TRBJ1-1, with D perhaps TRBD1 (5 bases). From germline, CDR1 is WSHSY and CDR2 SAAADI. V was clipped by 6 bases and J by 1 base, with 6 bases between them. The CDR3 covers 12 residues. CDR3 residues: CASRTANTEAFF. The CDR3 nucleotides are TGCGCCAGCAGGACAGCGAACACTGAAGCTTTCTTT.

This chain uses TRBV7-2 with TRBJ1-2; the match to TRBD1 covers 7 bases. Germline values: CDR1 SGHTA, CDR2 FQGNSA. CDR3 size: 13 residues. V lost 4 bases to trimming and J lost 12 bases; unmatched junction nucleotides: 11. The CDR3 protein is CASSSRYSGTDTF. CDR3 in DNA: TGTGCCAGCAGCTCTCGCTACTCCGGGACAGACACCTTC.

The chain uses TRBV7-2 and TRBJ2-2; D not resolved. V was trimmed by 1 base and J by 2 bases, leaving 8 bases between them. CDR1 SGHTA and CDR2 FQGNSA come from the germline V gene. This CDR3 contains 15 residues. The CDR3 nucleotides are TGTGCCAGCAGCTTAGGATCAGAAAACACCGGGGAGCTGTTTTTT. This encodes CASSLGSENTGELFF.

This sequence joins TRBV7-2 and TRBJ2-1; D unclear. Trimming removed 6 bases at V and 5 bases at J, with 5 bases between. CDR1 and CDR2 from the germline V gene are SGHTA and FQGNSA. The CDR3 covers 11 residues. The CDR3 region has the DNA TGTGCCAGCAGAATCCACAATGAGCAGTTCTTC. Translating it yields CASRIHNEQFF.